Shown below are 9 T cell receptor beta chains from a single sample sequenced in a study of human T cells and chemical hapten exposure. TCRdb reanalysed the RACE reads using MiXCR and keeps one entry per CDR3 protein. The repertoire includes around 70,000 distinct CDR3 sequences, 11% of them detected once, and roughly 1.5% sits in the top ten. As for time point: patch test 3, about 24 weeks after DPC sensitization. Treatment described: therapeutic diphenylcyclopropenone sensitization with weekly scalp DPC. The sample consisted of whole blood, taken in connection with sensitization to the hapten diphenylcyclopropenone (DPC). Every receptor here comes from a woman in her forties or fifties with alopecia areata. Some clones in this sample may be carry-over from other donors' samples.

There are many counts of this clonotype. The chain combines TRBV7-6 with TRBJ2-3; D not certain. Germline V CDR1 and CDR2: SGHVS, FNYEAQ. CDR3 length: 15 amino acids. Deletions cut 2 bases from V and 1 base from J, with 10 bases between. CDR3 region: CASSLTDSRTDTQYF. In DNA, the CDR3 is TGTGCCAGCAGCTTAACCGATTCCCGCACAGATACGCAGTATTTT.

The CDR3 loop is CASLQGAGGVRAYEQYF. In DNA, the CDR3 is TGTGCCAGCCTCCAAGGGGCAGGGGGGGTCCGGGCCTACGAGCAGTACTTC. The genes are TRBV27 and TRBJ2-7; D is perhaps TRBD1 or TRBD2 (7 bases each). The CDR3 totals 17 residues. Germline V gene sequence: CDR1 MNHEY, CDR2 SMNVEV (reference sequence). The V and J ends lost 8 bases and 2 bases respectively, with 25 bases between them.

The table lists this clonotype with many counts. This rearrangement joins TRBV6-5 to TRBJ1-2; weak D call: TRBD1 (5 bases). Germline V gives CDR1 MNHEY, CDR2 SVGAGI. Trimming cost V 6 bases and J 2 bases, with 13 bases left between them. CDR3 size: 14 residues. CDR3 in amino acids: CASSPQGLNYGYTF. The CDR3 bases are TGTGCCAGCAGCCCCCAGGGCCTGAACTATGGCTACACCTTC.

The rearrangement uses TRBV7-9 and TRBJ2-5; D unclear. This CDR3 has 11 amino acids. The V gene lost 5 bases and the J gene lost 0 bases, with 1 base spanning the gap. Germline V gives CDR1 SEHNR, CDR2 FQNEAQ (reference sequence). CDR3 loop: CASSDQETQYF. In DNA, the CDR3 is TGTGCCAGCAGCGACCAAGAGACCCAGTACTTC.

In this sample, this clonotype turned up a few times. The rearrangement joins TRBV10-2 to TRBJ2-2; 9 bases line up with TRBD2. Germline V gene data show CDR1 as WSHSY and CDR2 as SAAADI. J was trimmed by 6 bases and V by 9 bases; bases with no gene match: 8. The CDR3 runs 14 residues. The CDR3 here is CASKASGVPGELFF. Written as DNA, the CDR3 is TGCGCCAGTAAGGCTAGCGGGGTTCCCGGGGAGCTGTTTTTT.

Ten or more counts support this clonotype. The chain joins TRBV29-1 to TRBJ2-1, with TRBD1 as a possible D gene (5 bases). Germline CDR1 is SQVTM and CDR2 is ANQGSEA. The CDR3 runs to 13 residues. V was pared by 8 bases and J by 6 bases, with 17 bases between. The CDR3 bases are TGCAGCTTCCAAGAGGTCAGGGTCAATGAGCAGTTCTTC. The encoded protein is CSFQEVRVNEQFF.

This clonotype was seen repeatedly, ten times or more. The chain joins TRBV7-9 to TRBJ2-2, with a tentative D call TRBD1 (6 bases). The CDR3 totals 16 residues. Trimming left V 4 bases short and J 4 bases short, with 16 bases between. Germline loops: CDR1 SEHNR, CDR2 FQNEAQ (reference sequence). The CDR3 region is CASSYQAGASTGELFF. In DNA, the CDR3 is TGTGCCAGCAGCTACCAGGCAGGGGCGAGCACCGGGGAGCTGTTTTTT.

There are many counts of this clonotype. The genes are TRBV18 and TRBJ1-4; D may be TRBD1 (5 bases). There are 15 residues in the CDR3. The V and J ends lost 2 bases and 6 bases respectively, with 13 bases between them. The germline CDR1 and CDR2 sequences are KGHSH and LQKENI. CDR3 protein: CASSPRGGGDEKLFF. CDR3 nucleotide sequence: TGTGCCAGCTCACCAAGGGGAGGTGGCGATGAAAAACTGTTTTTT.

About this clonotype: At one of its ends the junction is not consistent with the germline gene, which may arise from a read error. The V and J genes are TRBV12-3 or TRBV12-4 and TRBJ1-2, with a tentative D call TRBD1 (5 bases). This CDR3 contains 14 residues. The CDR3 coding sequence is TGTACCAGCTGGGGGACGAGCACTAACTATGGCTACACCTTC. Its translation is CTSWGTSTNYGYTF.